These 31 T cell receptor beta chains were all obtained from the same sample, sequenced in a study of early T cells in non-severe SARS-CoV-2 infection. MiXCR, applied by TCRdb to the 5' RACE reads, yields one record per CDR3 protein. The data hold over 50,000 distinct CDR3 sequences, with roughly an eighth observed a single time. Sequencing was performed on whole blood. Receptor source: an adult who was a healthcare worker with PCR-confirmed SARS-CoV-2 infection or an uninfected control (not recorded which).

This clonotype was observed at least ten times. The chain uses TRBV29-1 and TRBJ2-3, with D hard to call. V shed 5 bases and J shed 5 bases, with 14 bases lying between them. Looked up from germline, CDR1 is SQVTM and CDR2 is ANQGSEA. The CDR3 extends over 13 amino acids. CDR3 DNA: TGCAGCGTTTCTCAACTCTATAGAGATACGCAGTATTTT. It specifies CSVSQLYRDTQYF.

This clonotype was counted ten times or more. The chain has TRBV28 and TRBJ1-2; a possible D gene is TRBD1 (6 bases). Per germline, CDR1 MDHEN and CDR2 SYDVKM. The CDR3 totals 16 residues. Trimming took 7 bases from V and 4 from J, leaving 22 bases between them. The CDR3 protein is CASNRDEVLLGYGYTF. In nucleotides, the CDR3 is TGTGCCAGCAACAGGGACGAGGTCCTGTTGGGCTATGGCTACACCTTC.

The table lists this clonotype with many counts. The V gene is TRBV28, the J gene TRBJ1-2; weak D call: TRBD1 (5 bases). Trimming removed 4 bases from V and 2 bases from J, with 17 bases in between. The length of the CDR3 is 16 residues. Germline V gene data show CDR1 as MDHEN and CDR2 as SYDVKM. The CDR3 protein is CASSSQTGYFNYGYTF. The CDR3, as DNA: TGTGCCAGCAGTTCCCAAACAGGCTACTTCAACTATGGCTACACCTTC.

This clonotype was found many times. The chain links TRBV10-1 to TRBJ2-2; maybe TRBD1 (5 bases). The CDR3 spans 13 residues. V was trimmed by 4 bases and J by 4 bases, leaving 7 bases between them. Germline V CDR1 and CDR2: WNHNN, SYGVQD (reference sequence). The CDR3 loop is CASSGQLTGELFF. Here the CDR3 DNA reads TGCGCCAGCAGTGGACAGCTCACCGGGGAGCTGTTTTTT.

The gene calls are TRBV29-1 and TRBJ2-1; D perhaps matches TRBD1 (7 bases). Deletions cut 7 bases from V and 4 bases from J, with 17 bases between. This CDR3 is 14 amino acids long. The germline V gene encodes CDR1 SQVTM and CDR2 ANQGSEA. This chain's CDR3 is CSAGGDSLYNEQFF. DNA of the CDR3: TGCAGCGCCGGAGGGGACAGCCTTTACAATGAGCAGTTCTTC.

This clonotype was seen repeatedly, ten times or more. V and J are TRBV7-2 and TRBJ2-1, with D uncertain. Trimming left V 2 bases short and J 3 bases short, with 14 bases between. The CDR3 is made up of 16 amino acids. Germline assignment: CDR1 SGHTA and CDR2 FQGNSA. The CDR3 DNA follows: TGTGCCAGCAGCTTACGCCGTCTAGTCGTCTACAATGAGCAGTTCTTC. Protein: CASSLRRLVVYNEQFF.

This clonotype was observed at least ten times. The J gene is TRBJ2-3, the V gene TRBV29-1, with a possible D match to TRBD2 (5 bases). In germline, CDR1 is SQVTM, CDR2 ANQGSEA. The CDR3 is 12 amino acids. The V end lost 6 bases, the J end lost 1 base, and 8 bases lay between the germline ends. CDR3 coding DNA: TGCAGCGTCCAGGAGGGCACAGATACGCAGTATTTT. Its translation is CSVQEGTDTQYF.

This clonotype was seen at least ten times. The J gene is TRBJ2-4, the V gene TRBV29-1; D is possibly TRBD1 or TRBD2 (5 bases each). This CDR3 spans 14 amino acids. Germline V gene data show CDR1 as SQVTM and CDR2 as ANQGSEA. V lost 4 bases and J lost 0, with 10 bases in between. CDR3 sequence reads: CSVVGALAKNIQYF. CDR3 bases: TGCAGCGTTGTCGGGGCTCTAGCCAAAAACATTCAGTACTTC. The full variable domain, with the rest looked up from reference TRBV29-1 and TRBJ2-4, is SAVISQKPSRDICQRGTSLTIQCQVDSQVTMMFWYRQQPGQSLTLIATANQGSEATYESGFVIDKFPISRPNLTFSTLTVSNMSPEDSSIYLCSVVGALAKNIQYFGAGTRLSVL.

This clonotype has at least ten counts. This chain uses TRBV30 with TRBJ1-5; 7 bases are shared with TRBD1. The CDR3 has 15 amino acids. V shed 3 bases and J 3 bases; nucleotides not matched to a gene: 8. In germline, CDR1 is GTSNPN, CDR2 SVGIG (reference sequence). The CDR3 sequence is CAWRPQGPLNQPQHF. The CDR3 region has the DNA TGTGCCTGGAGACCACAGGGGCCCCTCAATCAGCCCCAGCATTTT.

Many counts were recorded for this clonotype. The V and J genes are TRBV6-1 and TRBJ2-3; possible D gene TRBD2, 6 bases. The CDR3 consists of 16 residues. CDR1 is MNHNS, CDR2 SASEGT, per germline. Trimming shortened V by 10 bases and J by 5 bases, and 25 bases separated the two germline ends. The CDR3 coding sequence is TGTGCCATCGGCAAGACTAGTACTCGACCTCAAGATACGCAGTATTTT. Protein product: CAIGKTSTRPQDTQYF.

The V call is TRBV6-6, the J call TRBJ2-7; possibly TRBD2 for D (5 bases). The CDR3 covers 11 residues. V shed 6 bases and J shed 5 bases, with 8 bases lying between them. Germline V lookup: CDR1 MNHNY, CDR2 SVGAGI (reference sequence). Here the CDR3 reads CASSGMHEQYF. The CDR3, as DNA: TGTGCCAGCAGCGGGATGCACGAGCAGTACTTC.

At least ten counts were recorded for this clonotype. V is TRBV9 and J is TRBJ2-7, with 9 bases identical to TRBD2. The CDR3 is 12 amino acids. V lost 3 bases and J lost 7; bases outside the gene matches: 2. Per germline, CDR1 SGDLS and CDR2 YYNGEE. CDR3 protein: CASSASGIEQYF. CDR3 in DNA: TGTGCCAGCAGCGCTAGCGGGATTGAGCAGTACTTC. Combining the CDR3 with reference TRBV9 and TRBJ2-7 gives the whole variable domain DSGVTQTPKHLITATGQRVTLRCSPRSGDLSVYWYQQSLDQGLQFLIQYYNGEERAKGNILERFSAQQFPDLHSELNLSSLELGDSALYFCASSASGIEQYFGPGTRLTVT.

This clonotype has more than one count but fewer than ten. This sequence joins TRBV19 and TRBJ2-1; D is unclear. From germline, CDR1 is LNHDA and CDR2 SQIVND (reference sequence). This CDR3 is built from 16 residues. V was pared by 4 bases and J by 5 bases, with 18 bases between. CDR3 bases: TGTGCCAGTAGTACGAGCCTACTACGGGTGAACAATGAGCAGTTCTTC. Its protein product is CASSTSLLRVNNEQFF.

This clonotype was seen ten or more times. This chain connects TRBV6-5 to TRBJ2-5, with D possibly matching TRBD2 (7 bases). Germline-derived CDR1 and CDR2 are MNHEY and SVGAGI. The CDR3 length is 18 residues. V was clipped by 2 bases and J by 2 bases, with 21 bases between them. The CDR3 reads CASSYAFVGGLGQETQYF. The CDR3 DNA reads TGTGCCAGCAGTTACGCTTTTGTGGGGGGGCTGGGACAAGAGACCCAGTACTTC.

This clonotype was picked up a small number of times. J is TRBJ1-1 and V is TRBV15; D gene ambiguous. The germline V gene encodes CDR1 LNHNV and CDR2 YYDKDF (reference sequence). CDR3 size: 15 residues. Trimming shortened V by 0 bases and J by 1 base, and 9 bases separated the two germline ends. As DNA, the CDR3 is TGTGCCACCAGCAGAGATGGGAAACCGAACACTGAAGCTTTCTTT. This gives the protein CATSRDGKPNTEAFF.

The rearrangement links TRBV18 to TRBJ2-3, with a possible D match to TRBD2 (6 bases). From germline, CDR1 is KGHSH and CDR2 LQKENI. The CDR3 length is 17 residues. Trimming took 0 bases from V and 0 from J, leaving 13 bases between them. CDR3 sequence (DNA): TGTGCCAGCTCACCACCGATCGGGAGACCTAGCACAGATACGCAGTATTTT. Protein sequence: CASSPPIGRPSTDTQYF.

The chain joins TRBV3-1 to TRBJ2-4, with a possible D match to TRBD1 (5 bases). Deletions cut 5 bases from V and 11 bases from J, with 13 bases between. Germline assignment: CDR1 LGHDT and CDR2 YNNKEL (reference sequence). The CDR3 loop spans 12 amino acids. The CDR3 coding sequence is TGTGCCAGCAGCATAACGTGGGGCGTTCAGTACTTC. Protein: CASSITWGVQYF.

This clonotype occurred a few times. CDR3 amino acids: CASRESYNEQFF. DNA of the CDR3: TGTGCCAGCCGGGAATCCTACAATGAGCAGTTCTTC. V is TRBV11-2 and J is TRBJ2-1; tentatively, D is TRBD2 (5 bases). This CDR3 spans 12 amino acids. CDR1 is SGHAT, CDR2 FQNNGV, per germline. Trimming stripped 8 bases from V and 1 base from J, with 6 bases between.

This clonotype appeared many times. The chain recombines TRBV29-1 with TRBJ2-7; D is unresolved. The length of the CDR3 is 14 residues. V lost 4 bases to trimming and J lost 2 bases, with 15 bases between them. Per the germline V gene, CDR1 is SQVTM and CDR2 is ANQGSEA. CDR3 loop: CSVAWSRVPYEQYF. DNA for the CDR3: TGCAGCGTTGCTTGGTCTAGGGTCCCCTACGAGCAGTACTTC.

This clonotype was picked up many times. J is TRBJ2-5 and V is TRBV2; D might be TRBD2 (5 bases). In germline, CDR1 is SNHLY, CDR2 FYNNEI. This CDR3 is 13 amino acids long. Trimming removed 6 bases from V and 5 bases from J, with 13 bases in between. The CDR3 DNA follows: TGTGCCAGCAGCTCCCCGCGAGGGGAGACCCAGTACTTC. Its protein is CASSSPRGETQYF.

This clonotype was picked up many times. The chain joins TRBV18 to TRBJ2-3; TRBD2 matches at 9 bases. The CDR3 consists of 17 residues. CDR1 KGHSH and CDR2 LQKENI come from the germline V gene. Unmatched junction bases numbered 7, after V lost 1 base and J lost 2 bases. CDR3 nucleotides: TGTGCCAGCTCACCACGTGGGACTAGCAAAGACACAGATACGCAGTATTTT. Encoded protein: CASSPRGTSKDTDTQYF.

About this clonotype: The junction departs from germline at one end; a sequencing error may be responsible. This chain connects TRBV10-3 to TRBJ1-1; 7 bases match TRBD1. The CDR3 is 14 residues long. Germline CDR1 reads ENHRY; CDR2 reads SYGVKD. The CDR3 loop reads CATGVGDTGAEALF. CDR3 nucleotide sequence: TGTGCCACGGGGGTTGGGGACACAGGGGCTGAAGCTCTCTTT.

V and J are TRBV12-3 or TRBV12-4 and TRBJ2-6; the D gene is possibly TRBD2 (5 bases). This CDR3 has 18 residues. Trimming left V 6 bases short and J 1 base short, with 19 bases between. In DNA form, the CDR3 reads TGTGCCAGCAGCCTCGGACTCCTCGCTACTTCTGGGGCCAACGTCCTGACTTTC. Amino acids: CASSLGLLATSGANVLTF.

Remarks on this clonotype: With a much larger clone just one base away, this may be a read error. The chain has TRBV7-9 and TRBJ1-1, with 10 bases matching TRBD1. CDR3 length equals 13 residues. CDR1 and CDR2 (germline): SEHNR, FQNEAQ (reference sequence). The CDR3 reads CASSLDRGIEVFF. The CDR3 coding sequence is TGTGCCAGCAGCCTGGACAGGGGGATTGAAGTTTTCTTT. The complete variable domain, with remaining parts taken from reference TRBV7-9 and TRBJ1-1, reads DTGVSQNPRHKITKRGQNVTFRCDPISEHNRLYWYRQTLGQGPEFLTYFQNEAQLEKSRLLSDRFSAERPKGSFSTLEIQRTEQGDSAMYLCASSLDRGIEVFFGQGTRLTVV.

The table lists this clonotype with many counts. The genes are TRBV6-2 or TRBV6-3 and TRBJ2-4; 7 bases are a match to TRBD1. V gave up 7 bases and J gave up 9 bases; unmatched junction bases: 3. Germline CDR1 is MNHEY and CDR2 is SVGEGT. CDR3 length equals 11 residues. DNA for the CDR3: TGTGCCAGCAAGGCAGGGGGCATTCAGTACTTC. As protein: CASKAGGIQYF.

This clonotype was observed at least ten times. The V and J genes are TRBV7-2 and TRBJ1-5; D gene uncertain. The length of the CDR3 is 13 residues. Germline assignment: CDR1 SGHTA and CDR2 FQGNSA. The V end was cut by 4 bases, the J end by 9 bases, with 13 bases between. DNA for the CDR3: TGTGCCAGCAGCTCCCAGGACGACCTGCCCCAGCATTTT. This translates into CASSSQDDLPQHF.

This clonotype was seen ten or more times. The rearrangement uses TRBV19 and TRBJ2-3; TRBD1 might be the D (5 bases). The length of the CDR3 is 13 residues. Trimming removed 3 bases at V and 4 bases at J, with 8 bases between. CDR1 and CDR2 from the germline V gene are LNHDA and SQIVND (reference sequence). CDR3 protein: CASSIQGADTQYF. For the CDR3, the DNA is TGTGCCAGTAGTATCCAGGGCGCAGATACGCAGTATTTT.

For this clonotype: A much larger clone differs from this one at a single base, so this may be a read error. This rearrangement joins TRBV7-8 to TRBJ2-7; D ambiguous. Germline CDR1 reads SGHVS; CDR2 reads FQNEAQ. This CDR3 contains 14 residues. CDR3 sequence: CASSLRTGIYQQYF. CDR3 DNA: TGTGCCAGCAGCTTACGAACTGGGATCTACCAGCAGTACTTC.

The sample holds many counts of this clonotype. This chain links TRBV5-5 with TRBJ2-2; D could derive from TRBD1 or TRBD2 (5 bases each). V lost 3 bases to trimming and J lost 3 bases, with 15 bases between them. There are 16 residues in the CDR3. From germline, CDR1 is SGHKS and CDR2 YYEKEE (reference sequence). The CDR3 sequence: CASSSRGRVYTGELFF. The DNA of the CDR3 is TGTGCCAGCAGCTCTCGGGGCAGGGTCTACACCGGGGAGCTGTTTTTT.

This clonotype was counted many times. J is TRBJ2-5 and V is TRBV18; D might be TRBD1 or TRBD2, each matching 5 bases. Looked up from germline, CDR1 is KGHSH and CDR2 is LQKENI. The V end was cut by 4 bases, the J end by 0 bases, with 6 bases between. The CDR3 sequence is 13 residues long. The CDR3, as DNA: TGTGCCAGCTCACGGGGGTACCAAGAGACCCAGTACTTC. It specifies CASSRGYQETQYF.

This clonotype was seen a few times. The CDR3 spells CSVRGAYEQYF. CDR3 nucleotides: TGCAGCGTTCGAGGGGCCTACGAGCAGTACTTC. This sequence joins TRBV29-1 and TRBJ2-7, with D perhaps being TRBD1 or TRBD2 (5 bases each). The CDR3 runs to 11 residues. From germline, CDR1 is SQVTM and CDR2 ANQGSEA. V was cut by 5 bases and J by 2 bases, with 7 bases left in between.